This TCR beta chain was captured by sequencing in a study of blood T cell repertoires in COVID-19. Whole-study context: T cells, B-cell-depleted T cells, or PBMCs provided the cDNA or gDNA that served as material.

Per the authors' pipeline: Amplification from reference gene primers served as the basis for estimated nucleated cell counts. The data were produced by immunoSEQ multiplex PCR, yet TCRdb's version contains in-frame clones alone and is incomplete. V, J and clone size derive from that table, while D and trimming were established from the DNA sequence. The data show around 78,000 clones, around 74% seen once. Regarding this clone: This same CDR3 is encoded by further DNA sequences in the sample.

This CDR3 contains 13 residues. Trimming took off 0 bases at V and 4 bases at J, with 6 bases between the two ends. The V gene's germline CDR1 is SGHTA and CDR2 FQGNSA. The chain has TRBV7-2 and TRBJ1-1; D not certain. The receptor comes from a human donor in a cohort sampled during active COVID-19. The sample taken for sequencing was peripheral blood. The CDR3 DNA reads TGTGCCAGCAGCTTAGCTCGGGGCACTGAAGCTTTCTTT. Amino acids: CASSLARGTEAFF.